This T cell receptor beta chain was observed in a study of T cells of healthy individuals. TCRdb fed the 5' RACE reads into MiXCR, producing one record per CDR3 protein. This repertoire shows tens of thousands of distinct CDR3 sequences, roughly 15% found once; its top ten account for around 5.1%. This clonotype was counted ten times or more. V was clipped by 2 bases and J by 4 bases; unmatched bases: 3. CDR1 SNHLY and CDR2 FYNNEI come from the germline V gene. The CDR3 is 14 amino acids. The chain joins TRBV2 to TRBJ1-1; 8 nucleotides agree with TRBD1. The receptor was isolated from a human donor in good health. For the CDR3, the DNA is TGTGCCAGCAGTGAAACAGGGGGAAGCACTGAAGCTTTCTTT. This encodes CASSETGGSTEAFF. Full variable domain (missing parts from reference TRBV2 and TRBJ1-1): EPEVTQTPSHQVTQMGQEVILRCVPISNHLYFYWYRQILGQKVEFLVSFYNNEISEKSEIFDDQFSVERPDGSNFTLKIRSTKLEDSAMYFCASSETGGSTEAFFGQGTRLTVV.